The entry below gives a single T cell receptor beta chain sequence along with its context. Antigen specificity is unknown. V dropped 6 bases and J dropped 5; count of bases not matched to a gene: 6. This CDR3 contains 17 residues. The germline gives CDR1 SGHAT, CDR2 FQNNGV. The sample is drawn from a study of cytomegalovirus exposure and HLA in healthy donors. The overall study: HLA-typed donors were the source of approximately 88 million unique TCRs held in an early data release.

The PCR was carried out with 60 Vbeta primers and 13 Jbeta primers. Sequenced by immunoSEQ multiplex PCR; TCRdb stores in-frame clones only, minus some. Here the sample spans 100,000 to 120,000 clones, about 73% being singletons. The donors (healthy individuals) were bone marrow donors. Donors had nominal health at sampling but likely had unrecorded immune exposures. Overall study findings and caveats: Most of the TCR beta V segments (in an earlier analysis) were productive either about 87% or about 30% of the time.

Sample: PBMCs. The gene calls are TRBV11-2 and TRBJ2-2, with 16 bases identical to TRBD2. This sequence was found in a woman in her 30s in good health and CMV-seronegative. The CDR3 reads CASSPGLAGGLTGELFF. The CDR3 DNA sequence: TGTGCCAGCAGTCCGGGACTAGCGGGGGGGCTGACCGGGGAGCTGTTTTTT.